One and the same sample provided the 26 T cell receptor beta chains below, sequenced in a study of shared clonotypes between healthy human individuals (TCRdb year 2020). Library preparation employed the immunoSEQ multiplex PCR assay. TCRdb carries this immuneACCESS record with in-frame sequences only. Its versions omit some clonotypes, under half of them owing to an unresolved V gene in the studies checked, with the rest unexplained. The sample table shows 2 million to 2.5 million clones, and under 95% are seen once. Jointly, the top ten make up more than 0.35% of the sample. Sequencing used naive CD4+ T cells from PBMCs. Explained via the paper, the cell subset or site label denotes: CD45RA+ positively selected. These receptors were taken from a man aged 18 to 30 in good health. Some clones in this sample may be carry-over from other donors' samples.

The chain combines TRBV19 with TRBJ1-5, with D uncertain. Germline-derived CDR1 and CDR2 are LNHDA and SQIVND (reference sequence). The CDR3 runs to 13 residues. V was pared by 5 bases and J by 9 bases, with 14 bases between. CDR3 in DNA: TGTGCCAGTAGTGAGGACGGAAAACGGCCCCAGCATTTT. Its translation is CASSEDGKRPQHF.

The chain couples TRBV6-4 to TRBJ2-7; no reliable D call. With 7 bases removed from V and 4 bases from J, the gap between germline ends came to 5 bases. This CDR3 has 10 amino acids. The germline gives CDR1 MRHNA, CDR2 SNTAGT. CDR3 DNA: TGTGCCAGCATTGGATACGAGCAGTACTTC. This codes for CASIGYEQYF.

The V call is TRBV5-4, the J call TRBJ1-2, with 7 positions matching TRBD1. CDR1 is SGHNT and CDR2 is YYREEE in the germline V gene (reference sequence). The J segment lost 2 bases and the V segment lost 2 bases, leaving 3 bases of the junction unmatched. CDR3 length equals 14 residues. CDR3 protein: CASSFLTGNYGYTF. In DNA, the CDR3 is TGTGCCAGCAGCTTTTTGACAGGGAACTATGGCTACACCTTC.

The chain combines TRBV5-1 with TRBJ2-7; D gene uncertain. This CDR3 spans 11 amino acids. From germline, CDR1 is SGHRS and CDR2 YFSETQ. Trimming pared 5 bases from V and 6 bases from J, leaving 9 bases between. The CDR3 nucleotides are TGCGCCAGCAGGGGTAGAACCGAGCAGTACTTC. Amino acids: CASRGRTEQYF. Looking up the rest from reference TRBV5-1 and TRBJ2-7 gives the full variable domain: KAGVTQTPRYLIKTRGQQVTLSCSPISGHRSVSWYQQTPGQGLQFLFEYFSETQRNKGNFPGRFSGRQFSNSRSEMNVSTLELGDSALYLCASRGRTEQYFGPGTRLTVT.

Written as DNA, the CDR3 is TGTGCCATCAGTGACCCCAGGGTCCTCCACAATGAGCAGTTCTTC. This codes for CAISDPRVLHNEQFF. The chain carries TRBV10-3 and TRBJ2-1, with a possible D match to TRBD1 (5 bases). CDR1 is ENHRY and CDR2 is SYGVKD in the germline V gene. This CDR3 comprises 15 residues. Deletions cut 3 bases from V and 5 bases from J, with 14 bases between.

This chain links TRBV5-1 with TRBJ2-2; 7 bases agree with TRBD1. This CDR3 comprises 18 residues. The germline CDR1 and CDR2 sequences are SGHRS and YFSETQ. V lost 0 bases, J lost 3 bases, and 11 bases stayed unmatched. CDR3 amino acids: CASSLGVGGTVHTGELFF. The CDR3 nucleotides are TGCGCCAGCAGCTTGGGGGTCGGTGGGACAGTCCACACCGGGGAGCTGTTTTTT.

The gene calls are TRBV19 and TRBJ1-4; TRBD1 is a possible D gene (5 bases). Germline lookup yields CDR1 LNHDA and CDR2 SQIVND (reference sequence). Trimming pared 5 bases from V and 2 bases from J, leaving 9 bases between. This CDR3 has 14 residues. Written as DNA, the CDR3 is TGTGCCAGTAGTTTGGGGCCCACTAATGAAAAACTGTTTTTT. Protein product: CASSLGPTNEKLFF.

V is TRBV19 and J is TRBJ2-6; D might be TRBD1 or TRBD2, each matching 6 bases. CDR3 length equals 17 residues. The V end was cut by 3 bases, the J end by 4 bases, with 16 bases between. Per germline, CDR1 LNHDA and CDR2 SQIVND (reference sequence). The CDR3 reads CASSMALRGAGANVLTF. The CDR3, as DNA: TGTGCCAGTAGTATGGCACTAAGGGGGGCCGGGGCCAACGTCCTGACTTTC. Together with reference TRBV19 and TRBJ2-6, the CDR3 gives the full variable domain: DGGITQSPKYLFRKEGQNVTLSCEQNLNHDAMYWYRQDPGQGLRLIYYSQIVNDFQKGDIAEGYSVSREKKESFPLTVTSAQKNPTAFYLCASSMALRGAGANVLTFGAGSRLTVL.

This chain connects TRBV5-1 to TRBJ2-7; 8 nucleotides agree with TRBD1. V lost 4 bases and J lost 3; bases outside the gene matches: 6. This CDR3 has 14 residues. Germline CDR1 is SGHRS and CDR2 is YFSETQ. CDR3 DNA: TGCGCCAGCAGCCCGGCAGGGACAGGCTACGAGCAGTACTTC. Protein: CASSPAGTGYEQYF.

The chain couples TRBV14 to TRBJ1-1; TRBD1 agrees at 9 bases. Germline loops: CDR1 SGHDN, CDR2 FVKESK. This CDR3 has 16 amino acids. The junction had 10 bases not matched to a gene; V was cut back by 3 bases and J by 5 bases. In DNA, the CDR3 is TGTGCCAGCAGCCACTACGGACAGGGGATAAGGACTGAAGCTTTCTTT. Protein sequence: CASSHYGQGIRTEAFF.

Details on this clone: Other nucleotide sequences in the sample specify the same CDR3. The gene calls are TRBV19 and TRBJ1-1; D gene uncertain. V lost 3 bases, J lost 1 base, and 6 bases lay in between. The CDR3 loop spans 13 amino acids. Per the germline V gene, CDR1 is LNHDA and CDR2 is SQIVND (reference sequence). CDR3 amino acids: CASSILGNTEAFF. CDR3 coding DNA: TGTGCCAGTAGTATTCTTGGGAACACTGAAGCTTTCTTT.

The chain couples TRBV7-9 to TRBJ2-7, with 8 bases aligning to TRBD1. This CDR3 has 15 residues. V was pared by 2 bases and J by 4 bases, with 7 bases of the junction left unmatched. CDR1 is SEHNR and CDR2 is FQNEAQ in the germline V gene (reference sequence). CDR3 in amino acids: CASSLNPGQVYEQYF. As DNA, the CDR3 is TGTGCCAGCAGCTTAAACCCGGGACAGGTTTACGAGCAGTACTTC.

The genes are TRBV9 and TRBJ2-5; either TRBD1 or TRBD2 may supply D (5 bases each). The germline CDR1 and CDR2 sequences are SGDLS and YYNGEE. The CDR3 runs to 16 residues. V was cut by 2 bases and J by 5 bases, with 19 bases left in between. The CDR3 sequence: CASSVGTGFTGETQYF. The CDR3, as DNA: TGTGCCAGCAGCGTGGGGACGGGCTTTACGGGGGAGACCCAGTACTTC. Full variable domain (outside the CDR3, taken from reference TRBV9 and TRBJ2-5): DSGVTQTPKHLITATGQRVTLRCSPRSGDLSVYWYQQSLDQGLQFLIQYYNGEERAKGNILERFSAQQFPDLHSELNLSSLELGDSALYFCASSVGTGFTGETQYFGPGTRLLVL.

This rearrangement joins TRBV19 to TRBJ2-1; a possible D gene is TRBD2 (6 bases). CDR3 length: 14 amino acids. Trimming pared 3 bases from V and 10 bases from J, leaving 16 bases between. Germline V gene lookup returns CDR1 LNHDA and CDR2 SQIVND (reference sequence). DNA for the CDR3: TGTGCCAGTAGTATCCCGGGAGTATATCCCGAGCAGTTCTTC. It codes for CASSIPGVYPEQFF.

This chain connects TRBV28 to TRBJ1-6; D is uncertain. V lost 1 base, J lost 15 bases, and 16 bases lay in between. Germline V gene lookup returns CDR1 MDHEN and CDR2 SYDVKM. The length of the CDR3 is 14 residues. CDR3 protein: CASSLSQPFDDLHF. CDR3 in DNA: TGTGCCAGCAGTTTATCACAGCCATTTGACGACCTCCACTTT.

The CDR3 DNA reads TGTGCTAGTGGTTTGGTTGGTTGGACGGGCAGACTAGCGGGACGTCTGTACGAGCAGTACTTC. Its protein is CASGLVGWTGRLAGRLYEQYF. The chain is built from TRBV12-5 and TRBJ2-7, with 11 bases identical to TRBD2. The length of the CDR3 is 21 residues. V was pared by 0 bases and J by 4 bases, with 20 bases of the junction left unmatched. CDR1 is LGHNT, CDR2 FRNRAP, per germline.

For the CDR3, the DNA is TGTGCCAGCAGTCGGGCGGCGGGAGGAGACGAGCAGTACTTC. It specifies CASSRAAGGDEQYF. This chain uses TRBV5-4 with TRBJ2-7, with 8 bases aligning to TRBD2. Trimming cost V 5 bases and J 5 bases; bases outside gene matches: 9. CDR1 and CDR2 (germline): SGHNT, YYREEE (reference sequence). This CDR3 has 14 residues.

The chain employs TRBV2 and TRBJ1-1; maybe TRBD1 (6 bases). The CDR3 has 13 residues. Trimming left V 8 bases short and J 2 bases short, with 12 bases between. Germline V CDR1 and CDR2: SNHLY, FYNNEI. The CDR3, as DNA: TGTGCCAGCCACAGGGTTTTTAACACTGAAGCTTTCTTT. Its translation is CASHRVFNTEAFF.

This chain uses TRBV6-1 with TRBJ2-7; tentative D call: TRBD1 (6 bases). The CDR3 is made up of 14 amino acids. CDR1 and CDR2 from the germline V gene are MNHNS and SASEGT. V lost 2 bases and J lost 3, with 11 bases in between. Here the CDR3 DNA reads TGTGCCAGCAGTGAAAGAGGGGGTTACTACGAGCAGTACTTC. Translation: CASSERGGYYEQYF.

The V and J genes are TRBV4-1 and TRBJ2-1; maybe TRBD2 (6 bases). The CDR3 is 16 residues long. The V end was cut by 4 bases, the J end by 3 bases, with 16 bases between. CDR1 and CDR2 (germline): MGHRA, YSYEKL. The CDR3: CASSRHSGSGYNEQFF. The CDR3, as DNA: TGCGCCAGCAGCCGCCATTCAGGTAGCGGCTACAATGAGCAGTTCTTC.

The rearrangement links TRBV7-9 to TRBJ1-6; D unresolved. The CDR3 has 13 amino acids. CDR1 and CDR2 (germline): SEHNR, FQNEAQ (reference sequence). V was shortened by 1 base and J by 9 bases, with 7 bases between the two germline ends. CDR3: CASSLDYSSPLHF. CDR3 coding DNA: TGTGCCAGCAGCTTAGATTACAGTTCACCCCTCCACTTT.

The V call is TRBV5-5, the J call TRBJ2-3; TRBD2 matches 15 bases. Losses at the gene ends were 4 bases for V and 0 bases for J; bases not matched to a gene: 6. The germline V gene has CDR1 SGHKS and CDR2 YYEKEE (reference sequence). The CDR3 contains 18 residues. The CDR3: CASSPGLAGGSSTDTQYF. In DNA form, the CDR3 reads TGTGCCAGCAGCCCCGGACTAGCGGGAGGGTCTAGCACAGATACGCAGTATTTT.

V and J are TRBV5-1 and TRBJ1-1; D unclear. Trimming took 3 bases from V and 0 from J, leaving 15 bases between them. This CDR3 spans 16 amino acids. Germline CDR1 reads SGHRS; CDR2 reads YFSETQ. The CDR3 region has the DNA TGCGCCAGCAGCTCCTATTATACTGAGGTGAACACTGAAGCTTTCTTT. Translating it yields CASSSYYTEVNTEAFF. Looking up the rest from reference TRBV5-1 and TRBJ1-1 gives the full variable domain: KAGVTQTPRYLIKTRGQQVTLSCSPISGHRSVSWYQQTPGQGLQFLFEYFSETQRNKGNFPGRFSGRQFSNSRSEMNVSTLELGDSALYLCASSSYYTEVNTEAFFGQGTRLTVV.

V gene TRBV15 combines with J gene TRBJ2-5, with a possible D match to TRBD2 (5 bases). The ends were cut back, 0 bases at V and 0 bases at J, with 11 bases in the middle. Germline V CDR1 and CDR2: LNHNV, YYDKDF (reference sequence). The CDR3 has 16 residues. CDR3 amino acids: CATSRDLQTNQETQYF. The CDR3 DNA reads TGTGCCACCAGCAGAGATCTGCAGACTAACCAAGAGACCCAGTACTTC.

This clone appeared once. V gene TRBV18 combines with J gene TRBJ2-1, with a possible D match to TRBD2 (6 bases). The germline V and J ends were trimmed by 3 bases and 12 bases, with 18 bases remaining between them. CDR3 length equals 14 residues. Germline V lookup: CDR1 KGHSH, CDR2 LQKENI. The CDR3: CASSPRDSHVGQFF. The CDR3 DNA follows: TGTGCCAGCTCACCTCGGGACTCCCACGTGGGGCAGTTCTTC.

A remark on this clone: Different DNA sequences within this sample yield the same CDR3. This sequence joins TRBV4-2 and TRBJ2-3, with 12 nucleotides matching TRBD2. Germline V gene sequence: CDR1 LGHNA, CDR2 YNFKEQ. V dropped 1 base and J dropped 4; count of bases not matched to a gene: 9. CDR3 size: 18 residues. The CDR3 coding sequence is TGTGCCAGCAGCCAAGTAGGGCTAGCGGGAGGGCTCGCAGATACGCAGTATTTT. This translates into CASSQVGLAGGLADTQYF.